This T cell receptor (beta chain) was found in a study of blood T cell repertoires in COVID-19. Looking at the study overall: PBMCs, B-cell-depleted T cells, or T cells were the source of the cDNA or gDNA that made up the material.

Profiling relied on immunoSEQ multiplex PCR, and the TCRdb table lists in-frame clones only, not all of them. The sample includes a few hundred thousand clones, roughly 80% of them seen just once. Germline loops: CDR1 SGHTA, CDR2 FQGNSA. Trimming left V 3 bases short and J 0 bases short, with 16 bases between. The CDR3 is 17 amino acids. J is TRBJ2-3 and V is TRBV7-2, with a weak D call TRBD2 (5 bases). The sample was peripheral blood. The sequence was collected from a woman aged 18-35 years with acute or convalescent COVID-19. The CDR3 region has the DNA TGTGCCAGCAGCTTCCCTGATTCGACGGGAAGCACAGATACGCAGTATTTT. This translates into CASSFPDSTGSTDTQYF.